Listed here are 5 T cell receptor beta chains from one sample, sequenced in a study of CD8 T cells in Susac syndrome. The authors reverse transcribed roughly 0.45 to 1 ug RNA with random hexamers. TCRdb re-derived calls from the immunoSEQ multiplex PCR reads in MiXCR, one entry per CDR3 protein. The sample contains 300,000 to 350,000 distinct CDR3 sequences, just over 90% of which appear only once. The sequencing input was CD4+ T cells from PBMCs. The receptors originated from a human donor with multiple sclerosis.

This rearrangement joins TRBV6-1 to TRBJ2-3; tentative D call: TRBD2 (5 bases). This CDR3 has 17 amino acids. Germline V gene lookup returns CDR1 MNHNS and CDR2 SASEGT. Deletions cut 6 bases from V and 3 bases from J, with 22 bases between. In nucleotides, the CDR3 is TGTGCCAGCAGACCACAGAGCGGAGGAGGTAAAACAGATACGCAGTATTTT. This codes for CASRPQSGGGKTDTQYF.

This clonotype was seen more than once but under ten times. V is TRBV6-1 and J is TRBJ2-7, with a weak D call TRBD1 (6 bases). Trimming shortened V by 11 bases and J by 0 bases, and 14 bases separated the two germline ends. The CDR3 loop spans 13 amino acids. Germline V lookup: CDR1 MNHNS, CDR2 SASEGT. CDR3 sequence reads: CAGGRTVSYEQYF. Written as DNA, the CDR3 is TGTGCCGGGGGTAGGACAGTCTCCTACGAGCAGTACTTC.

V usage is TRBV5-4 and J usage is TRBJ1-2; 12 nucleotides align to TRBD1. Germline V gene data show CDR1 as SGHNT and CDR2 as YYREEE (reference sequence). The CDR3 covers 19 residues. The V and J ends lost 4 bases and 6 bases, in that order; junction bases with no gene match: 19. The CDR3 nucleotides read TGTGCCAGCAGCCCAAGGACCGGGACAGGGGGCCGACGGGGGGATGGCTACACCTTC. This codes for CASSPRTGTGGRRGDGYTF.

This clonotype has just one count. The chain links TRBV6-1 to TRBJ1-1; D not certain. This CDR3 is built from 12 residues. V was cut by 5 bases and J by 9 bases, with 13 bases left in between. Germline V lookup: CDR1 MNHNS, CDR2 SASEGT. The CDR3, as DNA: TGTGCCAGCAGTTTTCATGCTCGGCAAGCTTTCTTT. Protein: CASSFHARQAFF.

The chain is built from TRBV7-9 and TRBJ2-2; 12 nucleotides line up with TRBD2. The CDR3 spans 19 residues. In germline, CDR1 is SEHNR, CDR2 FQNEAQ (reference sequence). The J segment lost 0 bases and the V segment lost 3 bases, leaving 8 bases of the junction unmatched. CDR3 sequence (DNA): TGTGCCAGCAGCTTTGTGACTAGCGGGAGAGCTTCGAACACCGGGGAGCTGTTTTTT. This translates into CASSFVTSGRASNTGELFF.